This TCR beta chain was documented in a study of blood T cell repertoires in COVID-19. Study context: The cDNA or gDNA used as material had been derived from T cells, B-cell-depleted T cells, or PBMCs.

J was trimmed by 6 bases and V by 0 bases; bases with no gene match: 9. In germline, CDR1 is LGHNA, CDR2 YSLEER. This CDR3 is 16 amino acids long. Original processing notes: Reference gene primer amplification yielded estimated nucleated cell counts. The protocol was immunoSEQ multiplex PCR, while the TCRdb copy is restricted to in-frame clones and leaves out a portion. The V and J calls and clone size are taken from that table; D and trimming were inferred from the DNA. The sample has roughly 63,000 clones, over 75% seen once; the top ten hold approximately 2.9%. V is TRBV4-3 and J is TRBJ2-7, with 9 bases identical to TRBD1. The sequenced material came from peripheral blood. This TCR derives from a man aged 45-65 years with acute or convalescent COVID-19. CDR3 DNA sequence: TGCGCCAGCAGCCAAGATTTTGGGACAGGGTCGGGCGAGCAGTACTTC. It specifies CASSQDFGTGSGEQYF.